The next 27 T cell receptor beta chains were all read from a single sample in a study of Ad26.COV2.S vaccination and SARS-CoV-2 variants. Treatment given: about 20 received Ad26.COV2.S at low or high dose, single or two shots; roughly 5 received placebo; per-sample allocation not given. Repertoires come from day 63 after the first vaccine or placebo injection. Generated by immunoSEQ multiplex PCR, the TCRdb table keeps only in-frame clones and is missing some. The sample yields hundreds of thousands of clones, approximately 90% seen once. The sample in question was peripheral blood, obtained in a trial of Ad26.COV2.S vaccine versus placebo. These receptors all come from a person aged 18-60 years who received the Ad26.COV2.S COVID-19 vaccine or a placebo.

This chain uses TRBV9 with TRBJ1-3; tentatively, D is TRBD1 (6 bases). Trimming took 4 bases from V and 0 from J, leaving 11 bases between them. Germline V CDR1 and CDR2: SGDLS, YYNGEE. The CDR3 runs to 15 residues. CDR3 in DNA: TGTGCCAGCAGCAATGACAGGAACTCTGGAAACACCATATATTTT. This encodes CASSNDRNSGNTIYF. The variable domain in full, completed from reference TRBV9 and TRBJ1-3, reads DSGVTQTPKHLITATGQRVTLRCSPRSGDLSVYWYQQSLDQGLQFLIQYYNGEERAKGNILERFSAQQFPDLHSELNLSSLELGDSALYFCASSNDRNSGNTIYFGEGSWLTVV.

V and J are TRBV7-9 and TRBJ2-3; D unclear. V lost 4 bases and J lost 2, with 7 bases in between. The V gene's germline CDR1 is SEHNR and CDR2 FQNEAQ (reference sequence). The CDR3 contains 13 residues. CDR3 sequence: CASSSPTTDTQYF. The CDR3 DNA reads TGTGCCAGCAGCTCCCCGACCACAGATACGCAGTATTTT.

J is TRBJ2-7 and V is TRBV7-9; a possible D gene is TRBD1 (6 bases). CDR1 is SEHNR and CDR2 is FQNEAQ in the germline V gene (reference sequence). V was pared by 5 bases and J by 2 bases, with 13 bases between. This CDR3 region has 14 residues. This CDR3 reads CASSHFGQTYEQYF. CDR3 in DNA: TGTGCCAGCAGCCACTTCGGACAGACCTACGAGCAGTACTTC.

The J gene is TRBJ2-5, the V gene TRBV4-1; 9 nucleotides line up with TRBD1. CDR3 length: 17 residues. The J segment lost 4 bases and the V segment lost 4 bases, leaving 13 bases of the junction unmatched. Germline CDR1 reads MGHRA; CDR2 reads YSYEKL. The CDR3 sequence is CASSLPRGQGSRETQYF. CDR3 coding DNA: TGCGCCAGCAGCCTTCCCAGAGGACAGGGGAGTCGAGAGACCCAGTACTTC.

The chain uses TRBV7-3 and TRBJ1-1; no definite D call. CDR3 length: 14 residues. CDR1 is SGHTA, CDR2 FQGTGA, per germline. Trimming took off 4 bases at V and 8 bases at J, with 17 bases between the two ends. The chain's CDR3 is CASSYTTVGGEAFF. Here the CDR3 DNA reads TGTGCCAGCAGCTACACAACGGTCGGAGGGGAAGCTTTCTTT.

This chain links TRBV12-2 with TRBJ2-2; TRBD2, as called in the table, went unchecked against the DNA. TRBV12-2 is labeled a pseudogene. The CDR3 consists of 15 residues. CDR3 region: CASRPGLAVTGELFF. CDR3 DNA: TGTGCAAGTCGCCCCGGACTAGCGGTCACCGGGGAGCTGTTTTTT.

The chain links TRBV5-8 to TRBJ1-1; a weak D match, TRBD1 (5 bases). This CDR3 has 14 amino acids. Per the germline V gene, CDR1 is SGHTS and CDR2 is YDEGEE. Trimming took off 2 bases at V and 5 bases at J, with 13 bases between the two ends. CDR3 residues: CASSFTGTWTEAFF. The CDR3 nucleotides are TGTGCCAGCAGCTTTACCGGGACGTGGACTGAAGCTTTCTTT.

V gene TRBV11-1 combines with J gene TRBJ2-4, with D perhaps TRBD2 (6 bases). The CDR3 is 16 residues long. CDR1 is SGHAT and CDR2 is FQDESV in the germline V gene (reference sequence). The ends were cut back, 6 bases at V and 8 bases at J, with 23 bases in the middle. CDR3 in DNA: TGTGCCAGCAGTGAAACTAGCCGATCTGTGGGGGACATTCAGTACTTC. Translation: CASSETSRSVGDIQYF.

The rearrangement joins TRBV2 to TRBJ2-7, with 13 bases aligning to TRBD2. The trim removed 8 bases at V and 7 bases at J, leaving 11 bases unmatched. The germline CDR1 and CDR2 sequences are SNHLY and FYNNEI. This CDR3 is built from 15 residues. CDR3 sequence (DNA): TGTGCCAGCGCCGAACAGACTAGCGGGAGGCAAGAGCAGTACTTC. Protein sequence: CASAEQTSGRQEQYF.

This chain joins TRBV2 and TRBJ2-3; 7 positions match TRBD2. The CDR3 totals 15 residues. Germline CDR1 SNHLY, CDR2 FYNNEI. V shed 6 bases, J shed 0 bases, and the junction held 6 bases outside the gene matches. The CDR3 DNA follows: TGTGCCAGCAGGGGGGAGGGCACGAGCACAGATACGCAGTATTTT. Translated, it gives CASRGEGTSTDTQYF.

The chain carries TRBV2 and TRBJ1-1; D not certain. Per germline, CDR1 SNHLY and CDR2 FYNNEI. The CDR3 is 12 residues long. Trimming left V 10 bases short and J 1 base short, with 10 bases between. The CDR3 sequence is CATTRGNTEAFF. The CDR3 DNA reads TGTGCCACCACCCGGGGGAACACTGAAGCTTTCTTT.

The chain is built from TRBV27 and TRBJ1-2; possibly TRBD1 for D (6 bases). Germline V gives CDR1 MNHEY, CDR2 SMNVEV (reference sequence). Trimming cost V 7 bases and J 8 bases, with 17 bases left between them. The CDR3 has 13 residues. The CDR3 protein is CASKRGGGYGYTF. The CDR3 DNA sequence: TGTGCCAGCAAACGAGGGGGGGGTTACGGCTACACCTTC.

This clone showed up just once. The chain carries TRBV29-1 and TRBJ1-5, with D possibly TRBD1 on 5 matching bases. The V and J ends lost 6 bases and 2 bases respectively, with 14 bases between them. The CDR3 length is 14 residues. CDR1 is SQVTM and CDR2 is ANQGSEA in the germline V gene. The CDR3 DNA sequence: TGCAGCGTCACAGAGGGGTATGGCAATCAGCCCCAGCATTTT. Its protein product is CSVTEGYGNQPQHF.

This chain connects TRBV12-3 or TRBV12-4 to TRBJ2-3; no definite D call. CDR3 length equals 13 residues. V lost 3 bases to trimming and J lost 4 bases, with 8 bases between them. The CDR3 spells CASSFQSADTQYF. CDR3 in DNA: TGTGCCAGCAGTTTTCAGTCAGCAGATACGCAGTATTTT.

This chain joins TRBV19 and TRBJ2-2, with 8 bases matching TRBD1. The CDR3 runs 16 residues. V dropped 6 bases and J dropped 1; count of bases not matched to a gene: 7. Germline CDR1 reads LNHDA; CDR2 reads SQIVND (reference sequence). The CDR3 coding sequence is TGTGCCAGTAGAGGGTCGACAGGGGTGAACACCGGGGAGCTGTTTTTT. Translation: CASRGSTGVNTGELFF.

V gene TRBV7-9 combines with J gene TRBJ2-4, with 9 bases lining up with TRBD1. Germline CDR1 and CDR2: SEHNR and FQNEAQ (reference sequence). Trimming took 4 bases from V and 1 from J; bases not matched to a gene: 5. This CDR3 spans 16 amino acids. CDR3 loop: CASSSLGQGAKNIQYF. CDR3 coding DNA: TGTGCCAGCAGCTCCCTCGGACAGGGGGCCAAAAACATTCAGTACTTC.

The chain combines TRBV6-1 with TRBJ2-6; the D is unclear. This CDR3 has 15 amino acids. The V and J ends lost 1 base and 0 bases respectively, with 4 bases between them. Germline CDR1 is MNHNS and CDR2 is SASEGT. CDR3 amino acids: CASSEGGSGANVLTF. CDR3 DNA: TGTGCCAGCAGTGAAGGAGGCTCTGGGGCCAACGTCCTGACTTTC.

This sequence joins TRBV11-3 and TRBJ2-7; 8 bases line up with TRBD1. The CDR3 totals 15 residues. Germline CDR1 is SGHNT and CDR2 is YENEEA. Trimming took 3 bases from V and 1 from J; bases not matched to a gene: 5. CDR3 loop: CASSFATGASYEQYF. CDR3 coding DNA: TGTGCCAGCAGCTTCGCGACAGGGGCGTCCTACGAGCAGTACTTC.

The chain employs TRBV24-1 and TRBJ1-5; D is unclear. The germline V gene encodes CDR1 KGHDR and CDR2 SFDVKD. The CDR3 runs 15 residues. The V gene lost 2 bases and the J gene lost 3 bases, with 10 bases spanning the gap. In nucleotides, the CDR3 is TGTGCCACCAGTGATTCTCTGACTTTCAATCAGCCCCAGCATTTT. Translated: CATSDSLTFNQPQHF.

CDR3 sequence: CASSLISGASGNTIYF. CDR3 nucleotides: TGTGCCAGCAGCCTGATATCGGGAGCCTCTGGAAACACCATATATTTT. This sequence joins TRBV16 and TRBJ1-3, with D uncertain. From germline, CDR1 is KGHSY and CDR2 FQNENV. The germline V and J ends were trimmed by 4 bases and 0 bases, with 13 bases remaining between them. This CDR3 has 16 amino acids. The full variable domain, its missing parts supplied by reference TRBV16 and TRBJ1-3, is GEEVAQTPKHLVRGEGQKAKLYCAPIKGHSYVFWYQQVLKNEFKFLISFQNENVFDETGMPKERFSAKCLPNSPCSLEIQATKLEDSAVYFCASSLISGASGNTIYFGEGSWLTVV.

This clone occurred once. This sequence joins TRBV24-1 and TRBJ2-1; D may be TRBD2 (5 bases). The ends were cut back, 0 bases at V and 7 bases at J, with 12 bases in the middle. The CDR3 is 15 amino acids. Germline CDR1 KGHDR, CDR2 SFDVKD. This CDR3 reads CATSDLGDYSNEQFF. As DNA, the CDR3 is TGTGCCACCAGTGATTTGGGAGACTACTCTAATGAGCAGTTCTTC.

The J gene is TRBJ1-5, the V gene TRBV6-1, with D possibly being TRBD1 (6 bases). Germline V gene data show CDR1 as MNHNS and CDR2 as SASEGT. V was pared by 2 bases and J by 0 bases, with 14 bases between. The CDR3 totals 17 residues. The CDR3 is CASSETYRADSNQPQHF. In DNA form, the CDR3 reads TGTGCCAGCAGTGAAACCTACAGGGCGGATAGCAATCAGCCCCAGCATTTT.

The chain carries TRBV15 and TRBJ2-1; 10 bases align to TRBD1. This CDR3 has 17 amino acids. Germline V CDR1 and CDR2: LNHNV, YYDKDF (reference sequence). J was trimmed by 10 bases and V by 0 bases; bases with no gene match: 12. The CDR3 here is CATSRDARDRGLGEQFF. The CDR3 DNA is TGTGCCACCAGCAGAGATGCCCGGGACAGGGGCCTTGGGGAGCAGTTCTTC.

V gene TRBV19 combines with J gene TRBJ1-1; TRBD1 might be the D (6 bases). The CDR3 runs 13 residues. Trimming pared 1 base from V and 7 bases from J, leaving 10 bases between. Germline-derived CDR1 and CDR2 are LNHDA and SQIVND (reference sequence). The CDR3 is CASSIASGDEAFF. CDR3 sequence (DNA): TGTGCCAGTAGTATAGCCTCAGGGGATGAAGCTTTCTTT.

The CDR3 sequence is CASSLNLKPQHF. The CDR3 nucleotides read TGTGCCAGCAGTTTAAACTTAAAGCCCCAGCATTTT. The chain joins TRBV28 to TRBJ1-5, with D unclear. The CDR3 contains 12 residues. Germline V gene sequence: CDR1 MDHEN, CDR2 SYDVKM. V lost 2 bases to trimming and J lost 8 bases, with 7 bases between them.

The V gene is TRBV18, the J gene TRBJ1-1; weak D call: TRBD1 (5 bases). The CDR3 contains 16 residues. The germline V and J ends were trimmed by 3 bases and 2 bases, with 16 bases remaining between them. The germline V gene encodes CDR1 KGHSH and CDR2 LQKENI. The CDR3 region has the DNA TGTGCCAGCTCACCGGGGGTGGTGAGGGATAACACTGAAGCTTTCTTT. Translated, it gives CASSPGVVRDNTEAFF.

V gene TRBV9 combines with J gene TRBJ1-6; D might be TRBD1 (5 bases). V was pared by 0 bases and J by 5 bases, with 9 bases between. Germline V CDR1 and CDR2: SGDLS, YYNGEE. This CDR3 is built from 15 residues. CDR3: CASSVVGDNNSPLHF. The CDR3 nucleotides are TGTGCCAGCAGCGTAGTGGGGGATAATAATTCACCCCTCCACTTT. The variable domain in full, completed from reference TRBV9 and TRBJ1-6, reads DSGVTQTPKHLITATGQRVTLRCSPRSGDLSVYWYQQSLDQGLQFLIQYYNGEERAKGNILERFSAQQFPDLHSELNLSSLELGDSALYFCASSVVGDNNSPLHFGNGTRLTVT.